The 18 T cell receptor beta chains listed next were all sequenced from one sample in a study of monozygotic twins with cystic fibrosis. Profiling relied on immunoSEQ multiplex PCR, and the TCRdb table lists in-frame clones only, not all of them. In the table there are some 21,000 clones, roughly 89% of which are singletons. Sequencing was done on a sample of blood. Source of these receptors: a girl aged 2-10 years with cystic fibrosis.

The rearrangement uses TRBV7-8 and TRBJ1-3; weak D call: TRBD1 (6 bases). The CDR3 spans 18 residues. Germline V gene sequence: CDR1 SGHVS, CDR2 FQNEAQ. V lost 1 base, J lost 0 bases, and 16 bases lay in between. The CDR3 sequence is CASSLDDRTVFSGNTIYF. The CDR3 DNA reads as TGTGCCAGCAGCTTAGATGACAGGACGGTATTCTCTGGAAACACCATATATTTT.

J is TRBJ1-2 and V is TRBV28, with D unresolved. Deletions cut 2 bases from V and 2 bases from J, with 6 bases between. Germline-derived CDR1 and CDR2 are MDHEN and SYDVKM. The CDR3 is made up of 13 amino acids. The CDR3: CASSLTPNYGYTF. CDR3 in DNA: TGTGCCAGCAGTTTAACCCCCAACTATGGCTACACCTTC.

V gene TRBV12-5 combines with J gene TRBJ1-1, with TRBD1 identical over 7 bases. CDR1 is LGHNT and CDR2 is FRNRAP in the germline V gene. The trim removed 0 bases at V and 3 bases at J, leaving 10 bases unmatched. This CDR3 is 17 amino acids long. CDR3 sequence: CASGLVRSLQGHTEAFF. The CDR3 bases are TGTGCTAGTGGTTTGGTACGATCCCTACAGGGGCACACTGAAGCTTTCTTT. Based on the CDR3 plus reference TRBV12-5 and TRBJ1-1, the full variable domain is DARVTQTPRHKVTEMGQEVTMRCQPILGHNTVFWYRQTMMQGLELLAYFRNRAPLDDSGMPKDRFSAEMPDATLATLKIQPSEPRDSAVYFCASGLVRSLQGHTEAFFGQGTRLTVV.

The chain employs TRBV9 and TRBJ1-2; maybe TRBD1 (6 bases). This CDR3 is 13 amino acids long. Germline V gene data show CDR1 as SGDLS and CDR2 as YYNGEE. With 4 bases removed from V and 6 bases from J, the gap between germline ends came to 13 bases. The CDR3 DNA is TGTGCCAGCAGCCGTTGGACAGAAGATGGCTACACCTTC. Amino acid sequence: CASSRWTEDGYTF.

Here the CDR3 reads CASSQGPNNEQFF. CDR3 DNA sequence: TGTGCCAGCAGCCAGGGACCAAACAATGAGCAGTTCTTC. The chain uses TRBV14 and TRBJ2-1; D possibly uses TRBD1 or TRBD2 (5 bases each). Germline V gene sequence: CDR1 SGHDN, CDR2 FVKESK. This CDR3 comprises 13 residues. V dropped 3 bases and J dropped 5 bases, with 8 bases sitting between them. Full variable domain (missing parts from reference TRBV14 and TRBJ2-1): EAGVTQFPSHSVIEKGQTVTLRCDPISGHDNLYWYRRVMGKEIKFLLHFVKESKQDESGMPNNRFLAERTGGTYSTLKVQPAELEDSGVYFCASSQGPNNEQFFGPGTRLTVL.

The genes are TRBV5-1 and TRBJ1-2, with D perhaps TRBD1 (5 bases). CDR3 size: 15 residues. With 0 bases removed from V and 0 bases from J, the gap between germline ends came to 9 bases. Germline V CDR1 and CDR2: SGHRS, YFSETQ. The CDR3 is CASSLAGATNYGYTF. CDR3 DNA sequence: TGCGCCAGCAGCTTGGCCGGGGCAACTAACTATGGCTACACCTTC.

The rearrangement uses TRBV7-2 and TRBJ1-1; 8 bases fit TRBD1. V lost 1 base, J lost 11 bases, and 12 bases stayed unmatched. The CDR3 spans 15 residues. Looked up from germline, CDR1 is SGHTA and CDR2 is FQGNSA. The CDR3 DNA follows: TGTGCCAGCAGCTTAGTACGGACAGGGAATTCTGGGGCTTTCTTT. Its translation is CASSLVRTGNSGAFF.

The V call is TRBV7-9, the J call TRBJ2-7; D is undetermined. Germline V CDR1 and CDR2: SEHNR, FQNEAQ (reference sequence). Trimming stripped 1 base from V and 6 bases from J, with 7 bases between. The CDR3 has 12 residues. This chain's CDR3 is CASSLVGFEQYF. The CDR3 DNA sequence: TGTGCCAGCAGCTTAGTGGGTTTCGAGCAGTACTTC.

This chain connects TRBV7-6 to TRBJ2-1, with 10 bases aligning to TRBD2. The CDR3 has 15 residues. After removal of 1 base from V and 10 bases from J, the junction contained 7 bases not matched to a gene. Germline V gene lookup returns CDR1 SGHVS and CDR2 FNYEAQ. The CDR3 protein is CASSLEPSGGGEQFF. DNA for the CDR3: TGTGCCAGCAGCTTAGAACCTAGCGGGGGAGGGGAGCAGTTCTTC.

The chain uses TRBV5-4 and TRBJ1-2; the D gene is possibly TRBD1 (5 bases). Germline values: CDR1 SGHNT, CDR2 YYREEE (reference sequence). The CDR3 is 17 residues long. The ends were cut back, 5 bases at V and 1 base at J, with 21 bases in the middle. The DNA for the CDR3 is TGTGCCAGCAGTCCTAGTGCAGGGCCCGGTCTTAACTATGGCTACACCTTC. Amino acids: CASSPSAGPGLNYGYTF.

The rearrangement links TRBV7-6 to TRBJ1-1; D uncertain. The germline V gene has CDR1 SGHVS and CDR2 FNYEAQ. This CDR3 region has 17 residues. V gave up 5 bases and J gave up 7 bases, with 26 bases separating them. CDR3: CASSPAWGRAPVGEAFF. The CDR3 nucleotides are TGTGCCAGCAGCCCCGCGTGGGGAAGGGCCCCAGTAGGTGAAGCTTTCTTT.

The chain employs TRBV7-2 and TRBJ1-2; weak D call: TRBD1 (5 bases). This CDR3 comprises 14 residues. Germline CDR1 SGHTA, CDR2 FQGNSA. V lost 0 bases to trimming and J lost 8 bases, with 13 bases between them. CDR3 loop: CASSLAGTPTGYTF. For the CDR3, the DNA is TGTGCCAGCAGCTTAGCGGGGACCCCCACGGGCTACACCTTC.

The CDR3 nucleotides read TGTGCCAGCAGCCCCCGAGGGACTAGCGGGTCCTACGAGCAGTACTTC. Its protein is CASSPRGTSGSYEQYF. The V and J genes are TRBV7-2 and TRBJ2-7; 12 bases map to TRBD2. Per the germline V gene, CDR1 is SGHTA and CDR2 is FQGNSA. The CDR3 has 16 amino acids. V dropped 5 bases and J dropped 1; count of bases not matched to a gene: 6.

With regard to this clone: In the same sample, other DNA sequences code for this CDR3. This sequence joins TRBV6-4 and TRBJ2-3; possibly TRBD1 for D (7 bases). Germline loops: CDR1 MRHNA, CDR2 SNTAGT. The CDR3 spans 16 residues. The ends were cut back, 4 bases at V and 0 bases at J, with 14 bases in the middle. The CDR3 nucleotides are TGTGCCAGCAGTGCTGTAGCAGGGGGGAGCACAGATACGCAGTATTTT. Translating it yields CASSAVAGGSTDTQYF.

The rearrangement uses TRBV5-6 and TRBJ2-2; tentative D call: TRBD1 (6 bases). The CDR3 extends over 14 amino acids. V lost 3 bases and J lost 6, with 12 bases in between. The germline V gene has CDR1 SGHDT and CDR2 YYEEEE. CDR3 coding DNA: TGTGCCAGCAGCTACTACAGGGTGGCCGGGGAGCTGTTTTTT. Encoded protein: CASSYYRVAGELFF.

The chain uses TRBV27 and TRBJ2-7; 7 nucleotides line up with TRBD1. With 6 bases clipped from V and 5 bases from J, the junction kept 7 bases outside the gene matches. The CDR3 spans 13 residues. Germline values: CDR1 MNHEY, CDR2 SMNVEV (reference sequence). The CDR3 here is CASRRDSSHEQYF. CDR3 in DNA: TGTGCCAGCAGAAGGGACAGTAGCCACGAGCAGTACTTC.

The V gene is TRBV19, the J gene TRBJ2-1; 10 bases agree with TRBD2. CDR3 size: 15 residues. The V segment lost 5 bases and the J segment 4 bases; nucleotides outside the gene matches: 5. The germline V gene has CDR1 LNHDA and CDR2 SQIVND (reference sequence). The CDR3 nucleotides read TGTGCCAGTAGTGTAACTAGCGGGGCATACAATGAGCAGTTCTTC. It encodes CASSVTSGAYNEQFF.

This chain links TRBV5-1 with TRBJ2-5; TRBD1 aligns across 7 bases. From germline, CDR1 is SGHRS and CDR2 YFSETQ. The CDR3 loop spans 18 amino acids. Trimming removed 5 bases from V and 2 bases from J; junction bases left unmatched: 18. CDR3 sequence reads: CASSPRPRGQTIQETQYF. Here the CDR3 DNA reads TGCGCCAGCAGTCCTCGGCCCCGGGGACAGACAATTCAAGAGACCCAGTACTTC.